This T cell receptor (beta chain) was obtained from a study of blood T cell repertoires in COVID-19. At the level of the study: The cDNA or gDNA used as material had been derived from T cells, B-cell-depleted T cells, or PBMCs.

Sequenced by immunoSEQ multiplex PCR; TCRdb stores in-frame clones only, minus some. Among 250,000 or so clones listed, roughly 80% were seen once. This clone appeared once. The TCR originated in an elderly man with acute or convalescent COVID-19. The sequenced material came from peripheral blood.

The CDR3 reads CASSRLAGGLGEQYF. CDR3 nucleotides: TGTGCCAGCAGCCGACTAGCGGGGGGGCTCGGCGAGCAGTACTTC. The chain recombines TRBV5-5 with TRBJ2-7; 14 bases are a match to TRBD2. CDR3 size: 15 residues. Germline lookup yields CDR1 SGHKS and CDR2 YYEKEE (reference sequence). The V gene end was trimmed by 4 bases and the J gene end by 6 bases; junction bases not matched to a gene: 6.